The 11 T cell receptor beta chains below were found in one sample sequenced in a study of blood T cells in healthy people across ages. Primers used in a second PCR of about 6 to 11 cycles were a sample-barcoded 5' primer and a J-beta primer mix. TCRdb used MiXCR to reprocess the 5' RACE reads, holding one entry per CDR3 protein. The sample has around 1,600,000 distinct CDR3 sequences, approximately 43% seen once; the top ten hold under 5%. Sequenced input: blood. These receptors originate from a woman younger than 30 in good health.

V and J are TRBV4-2 and TRBJ2-7; unclear D gene. Germline-derived CDR1 and CDR2 are LGHNA and YNFKEQ. The CDR3 is 19 residues long. Trimming took 0 bases from V and 1 from J, leaving 22 bases between them. The CDR3 spells CASSQDPLSRHQFSYEQYF. DNA of the CDR3: TGTGCCAGCAGCCAAGACCCTTTATCAAGACACCAATTTTCCTACGAGCAGTACTTC.

This chain's CDR3 is CASSYNVLSYEQYF. In DNA form, the CDR3 reads TGTGCCAGCAGTTACAATGTCTTGAGCTATGAGCAGTACTTC. The V gene is TRBV6-2 or TRBV6-3, the J gene TRBJ2-5; D is unclear. Looked up from germline, CDR1 is MNHEY and CDR2 is SVGEGT. V shed 2 bases and J shed 11 bases, with 18 bases lying between them. The CDR3 runs to 14 residues.

This chain links TRBV27 with TRBJ1-6; 7 bases align to TRBD1. The V gene's germline CDR1 is MNHEY and CDR2 SMNVEV (reference sequence). Losses at the gene ends were 6 bases for V and 9 bases for J; bases not matched to a gene: 8. The CDR3 is made up of 14 amino acids. The CDR3 region is CASRQGGNTSPLHF. The CDR3 DNA reads TGTGCCAGCAGGCAGGGGGGGAACACTTCACCCCTCCACTTT.

The rearrangement links TRBV7-9 to TRBJ1-5; D is ambiguous. V dropped 5 bases and J dropped 13 bases, with 9 bases sitting between them. The CDR3 has 10 amino acids. Germline CDR1 reads SEHNR; CDR2 reads FQNEAQ (reference sequence). The CDR3 bases are TGTGCCAGCAGCACTCTAGGACAGCATTTT. Translated: CASSTLGQHF.

This clonotype turned up a few times. The V call is TRBV12-3 or TRBV12-4, the J call TRBJ2-1; 12 positions match TRBD2. V gave up 5 bases and J gave up 12 bases; unmatched junction bases: 23. The CDR3 consists of 19 residues. For the CDR3, the DNA is TGTGCCAGCAGTCCGTTAGGGCTAGGACTAGCGGGACCCCGTCAGGGGCAGTTCTTC. It translates to CASSPLGLGLAGPRQGQFF.

This chain links TRBV29-1 with TRBJ2-4, with unresolved D. The last part of the DNA fits TRBJ2-7 better; the J call may be wrong. CDR1 is SQVTM, CDR2 ANQGSEA, per germline. This CDR3 comprises 13 residues. The CDR3 sequence is CSVDTTDTYEQYF. Written as DNA, the CDR3 is TGCAGCGTTGACACAACGGATACCTACGAGCAGTACTTC.

The table lists this clonotype with a few counts. The chain employs TRBV29-1 and TRBJ2-3; tentative D call: TRBD1 (6 bases). Germline V gene data show CDR1 as SQVTM and CDR2 as ANQGSEA. The CDR3 spans 14 residues. Trimming removed 6 bases at V and 3 bases at J, with 16 bases between. CDR3 loop: CSVVPKTGTDTQYF. CDR3 nucleotide sequence: TGCAGCGTCGTCCCTAAAACAGGGACAGATACGCAGTATTTT.

The chain links TRBV27 to TRBJ2-5; no clear D. Germline V CDR1 and CDR2: MNHEY, SMNVEV (reference sequence). V lost 8 bases and J 3 bases, leaving 13 bases between the germline ends. There are 13 residues in the CDR3. This chain's CDR3 is CASGREVKETQYF. The CDR3 region has the DNA TGTGCCAGCGGTCGAGAAGTAAAAGAGACCCAGTACTTC.

This clonotype was detected only a few times. Compared with germline, one end of the junction differs, possibly owing to a read error. This chain uses TRBV20-1 with TRBJ2-5; a possible D gene is TRBD2 (5 bases). The J call could be wrong; TRBJ2-7 is a better fit for the DNA end. Looked up from germline, CDR1 is DFQATT and CDR2 is SNEGSKA (reference sequence). The CDR3 is 13 amino acids. CDR3 sequence reads: CSARGPGSYEQYF. The CDR3 nucleotides are TGCAGTGCAAGAGGGCCGGGGTCCTACGAGCAGTACTTC.

This clonotype was counted a few times. The V and J genes are TRBV7-2 and TRBJ2-7; 9 bases are shared with TRBD2. Trimming removed 4 bases from V and 4 bases from J; junction bases left unmatched: 8. CDR1 and CDR2 from the germline V gene are SGHTA and FQGNSA. This CDR3 is built from 15 residues. CDR3 bases: TGTGCCAGCAGCTCCAAAATAGCGGGAGTATACGAGCAGTACTTC. Amino acid sequence: CASSSKIAGVYEQYF.

CDR3 nucleotides: TGTGCCAGCAGCCCTTTGTGGCCTTACGAGCAGTACTTC. Amino acid sequence: CASSPLWPYEQYF. The rearrangement links TRBV7-9 to TRBJ2-7, with D hard to call. The ends were cut back, 5 bases at V and 4 bases at J, with 12 bases in the middle. There are 13 residues in the CDR3. CDR1 and CDR2 (germline): SEHNR, FQNEAQ (reference sequence).